This TCR beta chain was observed in a study of shared clonotypes between healthy human individuals. At the level of the study: The cohort comprised a couple of women and a few men. Their ages spanned 18 to 49 years. General observations from the study: Expectations were that clonotype sharing among donors would be affected by sequencing depth. Generation probabilities were higher for clonotypes shared across all four sorted-subset donors than for unshared ones.

The method was immunoSEQ multiplex PCR; TCRdb's version includes in-frame clones alone and lacks a portion of them. The profile covers 1.5 million to 1.9 million clones, with around 98% appearing a single time and roughly 0.42% taken by the ten largest. With respect to this clone: Its antigen is unknown.

The CDR3 loop spans 14 amino acids. The V end lost 6 bases, the J end lost 2 bases, and 12 bases lay between the germline ends. Germline V gene sequence: CDR1 MGHRA, CDR2 YSYEKL. The chain uses TRBV4-1 and TRBJ2-3, with D maybe TRBD2 (6 bases). The receptor was derived from a young man in good health. The specimen sequenced was naive CD4+ T cells sorted from blood. Regarding subset: CD45RA+ positively selected. For the CDR3, the DNA is TGCGCCAGCAGTACGGGACTTGCCACAGATACGCAGTATTTT. Residues: CASSTGLATDTQYF.